This T cell receptor beta chain came from a study of vaccination effects on CD4 cells after COVID-19. Turning to the study itself: CD4+ T cells specific for antigen were expanded with viral peptide pools by the ViraFEST assay before sequencing.

The table came from immunoSEQ multiplex PCR; TCRdb's copy has only in-frame clones and leaves some out. The sample has around 50,000 clones; about three quarters are singletons. As regards this clone: The antigen is unknown.

This CDR3 is built from 11 residues. CDR1 is KGHDR and CDR2 is SFDVKD in the germline V gene. Trimming stripped 0 bases from V and 7 bases from J, with 3 bases between. Subsequent to approximately 11 days of culture, CD4+ T cells were isolated. The receptor was isolated from a human donor who had a prior SARS-CoV-2 infection. The gene calls are TRBV24-1 and TRBJ2-7, with D hard to call. Sequencing was performed on CD4+ T cells from PBMCs cultured without peptide, taken before COVID-19 vaccination. CDR3 amino acids: CATSDLREQYF. The CDR3 region has the DNA TGTGCCACCAGTGATTTGAGGGAGCAGTACTTC.